This T cell receptor (beta chain) was retrieved from a study of OX40 agonist ivuxolimab in advanced cancers. Study summary: A mean age of around 63 years, range about 23 to 90, was recorded, and roughly 83% were male. Partial responses were recorded for three patients, including one with hepatocellular carcinoma and two with cutaneous melanoma.

Study results and limitations: There were also nonresponders showing low normalized T-cell clonal expansion. The work left the antigen specificity of expanded peripheral T cells undetermined.

This CDR3 region has 14 residues. Germline V gene lookup returns CDR1 SEHNR and CDR2 FQNEAQ (reference sequence). V was cut by 5 bases and J by 6 bases, with 11 bases left in between. Concerning this clone itself: Its antigen is as yet unknown.

The data were produced by immunoSEQ multiplex PCR, yet TCRdb's version contains in-frame clones alone and is incomplete. The sample yields roughly 26,000 clones, over 70% seen once. Sequencing used CD4+ or CD8+ T cells sorted from blood, obtained in a trial of the OX40 agonist ivuxolimab. This receptor was identified in an adult with an advanced solid tumor such as melanoma, head and neck, liver or kidney cancer. This chain links TRBV7-9 with TRBJ1-6, with D maybe TRBD1 (6 bases). The CDR3 nucleotides read TGTGCCAGCAGCCCACAGGGATTTAATTCACCCCTCCACTTT. It yields the protein CASSPQGFNSPLHF.